This T cell receptor beta chain was recorded in a study of shared clonotypes between healthy human individuals (dated by TCRdb to the early 2020s). Regarding the study in general: The cohort comprised a couple of women and a few men aged 18 to 49 years. Blood TCR repertoires of a handful of healthy adults were deeply sequenced to estimate repertoire size and the extent of clonotype sharing between individuals. Libraries were prepared and TCR repertoires were sequenced by different laboratories using diverse techniques, in order to increase sequencing depth and limit assay-specific biases. Per donor, three plates each were used for CD4 naive and CD4 memory, two for CD8 naive, and one for CD8 memory. Leukapheresis yielded between about 0.94 and 9 billion PBMCs per donor.

Using the deep immunoSEQ assay, TCR CDR3 regions were amplified from genomic DNA by multiplex PCR. Extracted genomic DNA from each cell subset was distributed evenly across all wells of several immunoSEQ 96-well plates, and each plate was treated as a replicate. For sorted subsets, each replicate PCR was loaded with roughly 190 ng genomic DNA, equivalent to about 30,000 T cell genomes. Purified libraries were quantified with a Qubit 3.0 fluorometer, sized on a Bioanalyzer 2100, and re-quantified with the KAPA Library Quantification kit. Every immunoSEQ 96-well plate was sequenced on a dedicated single-read 150-cycle Illumina NextSeq 550 flow cell. Regarding the original processing steps: Because the immunoSEQ output held only junctional sequences and lacked quality scores, the filtering could not match the filtering applied to full-length reads. Sequences were annotated with PyIR, a Python wrapper for IgBLAST v1.9, using IMGT germline references to assign V/J genes and CDR3. Any read was removed if the V/J assignment was weak (E-value above 1e-6), the CDR3 was missing, or the read contained stop codons, out-of-frame junctions, or ambiguous translated residues. V3J clonotypes were defined by identical inferred V gene, J gene, and CDR3 amino acid sequence. To compute the percentage overlap between repertoires, the number of shared unique clonotypes was divided by the size of the smaller repertoire. Three approaches were used to assess repertoire richness: RTK rarefaction, the Chao1 estimator, and Recon v2.1 estimates of unobserved clonotypes. OLGA was used to compute generation probabilities for all TCRbeta clonotypes that the gDNA method yielded from a few donors. TCRdb limited this immuneACCESS table to in-frame rearrangements with V and J called. A share of clones is missing; checked studies link under half to unresolved V genes, and the rest is unexplained. V, J and clone size were drawn from that table, and D and trimming were deduced from the DNA. The sample data list roughly 2,000,000 clones, and about 95% of these were observed just once. Approximately 1% of the sample comes from the top ten.

The CDR3 goes from the cysteine to the phenylalanine over 16 residues. Kept here is only the CDR3 DNA, which spans 48 bases and is read in frame from base 1. The trim is 0 bases for V and 1 base for J, with a gap of 10 bases between the germline ends. CDR1 SEHNR and CDR2 FQNEAQ were looked up in the germline V gene (reference sequence). The full study reports these points: Around 5.4% of naive CD4, approximately 3.7% of naive CD8, approximately 2.2% of memory CD4, and 0.35% to 0.5% of memory CD8 clonotypes were shared across several donors. Because the study included only a small number of donors, the genetic and exposure-history diversity represented was limited. Only blood was sampled, and tissue TCR repertoires likely differ from those in blood. Even with the large sequencing depth, rarefaction of the sorted-subset datasets indicated that sequencing was incomplete. Estimated clonotype richness was generally larger for naive than for memory subsets. Higher generation probabilities were observed for clonotypes shared by all four sorted-subset donors than for non-shared clonotypes. Pairwise subsampling indicated that sequencing depth was expected to affect the degree of clonotype sharing among donors.

As regards this clone: This receptor's antigen is unknown. No clone much larger than this one lies a single base away; base qualities are absent.

CD8 naive samples consisted of CD45RO-negative cells that were positively selected for CCR7, yielding a CD45RA+CCR7+ population without TemRA cells. Healthy HIV-negative adults with no recently reported acute infections or vaccinations were included as donors. Only Caucasian adults living in Nashville, Tennessee, USA were represented among the donors. After blood collection by leukapheresis, PBMCs were isolated using Ficoll-Histopaque density gradient centrifugation and then cryopreserved in the vapor phase of liquid nitrogen. Purity and quantity of every magnetically sorted T cell population were checked by analytical flow cytometry. Genomic DNA was isolated from each sorted fraction and quantified by UV absorbance on a Nanodrop 2000c.

Sequencing was carried out using naive CD8+ T cells sorted from blood. Read against the paper, the sample's cell subset or site label means: CD45RA+CCR7+. The sequence was collected from a man between 18 and 35 years old in good health. Recombination joined TRBV7-9 with TRBJ1-5; perhaps TRBD1 is the D gene, with 5 bases matching. The nucleotide sequence is given as TGTGCCAGCAGCTTAGCCCACGGGGACAGCAATCAGCCCCAGCATTTT. This yields the protein CASSLAHGDSNQPQHF.